This T cell receptor beta chain was documented in a study of shared clonotypes between healthy human individuals. Whole-study findings and limits: Larger richness was generally estimated for naive than memory subsets.

About this clone: Its cognate antigen is unknown.

This CDR3 is built from 12 residues. From germline, CDR1 is LNHNV and CDR2 YYDKDF (reference sequence). V was clipped by 3 bases and J by 5 bases, with 4 bases between them. Replicate PCRs run on sorted subsets employed approximately 0.2 ug DNA, 30,000 to 35,000 T cell genomes. Assay used: immunoSEQ multiplex PCR; TCRdb lists only in-frame clones, some missing. The data contain about 1.1 million clones, around 78% of them singletons. V is TRBV15 and J is TRBJ1-4; D gene ambiguous. The sequenced sample was memory CD4+ T cells from PBMCs. Subset in this sample: CD45RA-negative fraction. This receptor was taken from a man between 18 and 29 years old in good health. Some clones in this sample may be carry-over from other donors' samples. The chain's CDR3 is CATSRVNEKLFF. Written as DNA, the CDR3 is TGTGCCACCAGCAGGGTCAATGAAAAACTGTTTTTT.